The source of this TCR beta chain is a study of control samples from healthy donors and cancer patients (dated by TCRdb to 2020 to 2022). Points on this clone: The target of this receptor is not known. Base qualities are not provided; no much larger clone lies one nucleotide away. Other DNA variants within this sample encode the same CDR3.

Trimming takes 4 bases off V and 8 bases off J; junction bases not matched to a gene: 5. The CDR3 runs 13 amino acids, cysteine and phenylalanine included. This entry keeps only the CDR3 DNA: 39 bases, framed from base 1. CDR1 and CDR2 are drawn from the germline V gene: MGHDK, SYGVNS. The library was prepared using the immunoSEQ multiplex PCR assay. TCRdb limited this immuneACCESS table to in-frame rearrangements with V and J called. A share of clones is missing; checked studies link under half to unresolved V genes, and the rest is unexplained. For this sample the table gives about 160,000 clones, of which approximately 94% were detected only once. Of the sample, 14% falls within the top ten clones.

In this chain, TRBV25-1 is recombined with TRBJ1-2; a stretch of 9 junction bases matches TRBD1. Sequenced material: PBMCs. The origin of this receptor is a man aged 55-75 years with colorectal cancer. This receptor has the CDR3 CASSGGQGGGYTF. The DNA sequence is as follows: TGTGCCAGCAGTGGGGGACAGGGCGGGGGCTACACCTTC.